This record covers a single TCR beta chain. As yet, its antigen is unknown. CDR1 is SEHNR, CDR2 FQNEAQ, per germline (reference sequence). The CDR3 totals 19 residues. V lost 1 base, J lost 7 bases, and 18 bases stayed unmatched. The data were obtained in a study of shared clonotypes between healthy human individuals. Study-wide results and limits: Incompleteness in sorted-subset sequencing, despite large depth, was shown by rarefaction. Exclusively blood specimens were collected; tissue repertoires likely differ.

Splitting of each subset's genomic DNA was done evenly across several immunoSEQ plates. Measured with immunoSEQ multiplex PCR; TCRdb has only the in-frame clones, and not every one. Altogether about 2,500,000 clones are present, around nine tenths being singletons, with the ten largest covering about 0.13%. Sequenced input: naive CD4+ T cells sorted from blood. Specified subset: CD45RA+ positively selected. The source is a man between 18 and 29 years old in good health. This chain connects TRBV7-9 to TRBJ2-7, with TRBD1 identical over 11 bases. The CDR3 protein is CASSLGTGQGAISPREQYF. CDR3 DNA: TGTGCCAGCAGCTTAGGCACCGGACAGGGGGCTATCTCTCCTCGGGAGCAGTACTTC.